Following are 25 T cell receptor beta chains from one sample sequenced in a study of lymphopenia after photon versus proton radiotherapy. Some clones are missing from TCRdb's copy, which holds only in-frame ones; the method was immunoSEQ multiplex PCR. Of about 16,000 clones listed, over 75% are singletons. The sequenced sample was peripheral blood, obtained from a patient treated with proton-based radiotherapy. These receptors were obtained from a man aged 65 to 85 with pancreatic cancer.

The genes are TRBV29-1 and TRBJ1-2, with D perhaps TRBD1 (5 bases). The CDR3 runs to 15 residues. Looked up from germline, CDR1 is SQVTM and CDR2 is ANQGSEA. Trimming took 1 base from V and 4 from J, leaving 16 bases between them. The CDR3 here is CSVEARGRASYGYTF. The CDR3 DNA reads TGCAGCGTTGAAGCGCGGGGCAGGGCATCCTATGGCTACACCTTC.

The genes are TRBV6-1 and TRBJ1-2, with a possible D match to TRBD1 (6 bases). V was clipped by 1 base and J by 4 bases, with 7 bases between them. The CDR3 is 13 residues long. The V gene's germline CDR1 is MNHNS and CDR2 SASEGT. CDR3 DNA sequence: TGTGCCAGCAGTGAAGGGACAGTCTATGGCTACACCTTC. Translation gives CASSEGTVYGYTF.

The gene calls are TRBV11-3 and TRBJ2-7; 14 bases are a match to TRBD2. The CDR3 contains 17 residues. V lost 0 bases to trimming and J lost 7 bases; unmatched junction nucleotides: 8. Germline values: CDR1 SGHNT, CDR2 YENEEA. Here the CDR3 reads CASSLDSGTSGSWEQYF. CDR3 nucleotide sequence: TGTGCCAGCAGCTTAGACTCCGGGACTAGCGGGAGCTGGGAGCAGTACTTC.

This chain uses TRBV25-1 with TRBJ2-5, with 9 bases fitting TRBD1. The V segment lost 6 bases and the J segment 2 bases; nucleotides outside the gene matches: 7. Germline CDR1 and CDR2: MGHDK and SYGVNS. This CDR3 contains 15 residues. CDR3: CASSPIGQGQETQYF. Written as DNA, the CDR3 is TGTGCCAGCAGCCCCATTGGACAGGGGCAAGAGACCCAGTACTTC.

CDR3 in amino acids: CASSLSRAGSGANVLTF. The CDR3 nucleotides are TGTGCCAGCAGTTTATCGCGGGCCGGTTCTGGGGCCAACGTCCTGACTTTC. V usage is TRBV27 and J usage is TRBJ2-6; tentatively, D is TRBD2 (5 bases). CDR1 and CDR2 (germline): MNHEY, SMNVEV (reference sequence). This CDR3 has 17 amino acids. V was pared by 0 bases and J by 1 base, with 10 bases between.

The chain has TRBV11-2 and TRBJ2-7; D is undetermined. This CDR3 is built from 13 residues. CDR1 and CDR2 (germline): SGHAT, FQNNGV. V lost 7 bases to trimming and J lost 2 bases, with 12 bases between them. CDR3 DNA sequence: TGTGCCAGCACCCCCCAGGCAACCTACGAGCAGTACTTC. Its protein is CASTPQATYEQYF.

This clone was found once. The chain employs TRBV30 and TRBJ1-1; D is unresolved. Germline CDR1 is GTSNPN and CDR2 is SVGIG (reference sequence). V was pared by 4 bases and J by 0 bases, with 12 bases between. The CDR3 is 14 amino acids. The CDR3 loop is CAWKTPGMNTEAFF. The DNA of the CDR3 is TGTGCCTGGAAAACCCCCGGGATGAACACTGAAGCTTTCTTT.

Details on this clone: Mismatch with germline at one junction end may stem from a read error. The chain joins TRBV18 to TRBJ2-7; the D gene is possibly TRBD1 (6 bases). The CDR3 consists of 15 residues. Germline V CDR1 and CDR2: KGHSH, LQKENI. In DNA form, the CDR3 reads TGTGCCAGCTCCCCACTCTCACAGGGAATCTACGAGCAGTACTTC. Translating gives CASSPLSQGIYEQYF.

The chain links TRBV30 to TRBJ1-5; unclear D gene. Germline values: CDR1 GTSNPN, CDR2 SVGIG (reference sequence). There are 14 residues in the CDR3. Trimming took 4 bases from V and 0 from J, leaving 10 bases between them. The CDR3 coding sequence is TGTGCCTGGACGGGAGCTCTTAGCAATCAGCCCCAGCATTTT. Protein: CAWTGALSNQPQHF. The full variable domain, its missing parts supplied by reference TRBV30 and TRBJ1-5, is SQTIHQWPATLVQPVGSPLSLECTVEGTSNPNLYWYRQAAGRGLQLLFYSVGIGQISSEVPQNLSASRPQDRQFILSSKKLLLSDSGFYLCAWTGALSNQPQHFGDGTRLSIL.

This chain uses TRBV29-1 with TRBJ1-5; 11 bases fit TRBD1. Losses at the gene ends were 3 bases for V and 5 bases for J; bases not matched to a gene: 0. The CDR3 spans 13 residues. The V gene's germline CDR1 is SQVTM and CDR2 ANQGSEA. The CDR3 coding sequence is TGCAGCGTTGAGGGACAGGGGGATCAGCCCCAGCATTTT. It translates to CSVEGQGDQPQHF. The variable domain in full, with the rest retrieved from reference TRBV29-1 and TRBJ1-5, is SAVISQKPSRDICQRGTSLTIQCQVDSQVTMMFWYRQQPGQSLTLIATANQGSEATYESGFVIDKFPISRPNLTFSTLTVSNMSPEDSSIYLCSVEGQGDQPQHFGDGTRLSIL.

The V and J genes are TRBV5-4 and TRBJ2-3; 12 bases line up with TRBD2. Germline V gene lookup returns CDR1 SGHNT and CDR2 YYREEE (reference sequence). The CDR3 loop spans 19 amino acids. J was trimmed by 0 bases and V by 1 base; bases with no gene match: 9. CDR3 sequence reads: CASSLPLAGGETSTDTQYF. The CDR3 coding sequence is TGTGCCAGCAGCTTGCCCCTAGCGGGAGGGGAGACCAGCACAGATACGCAGTATTTT.

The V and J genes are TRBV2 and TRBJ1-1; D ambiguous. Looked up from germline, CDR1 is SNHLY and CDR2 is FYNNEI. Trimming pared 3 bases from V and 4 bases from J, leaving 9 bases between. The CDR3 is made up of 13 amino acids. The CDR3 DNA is TGTGCCAGCAGTGAGGGTCAGAGCACTGAAGCTTTCTTT. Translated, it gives CASSEGQSTEAFF. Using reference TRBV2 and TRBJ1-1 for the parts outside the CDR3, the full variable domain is EPEVTQTPSHQVTQMGQEVILRCVPISNHLYFYWYRQILGQKVEFLVSFYNNEISEKSEIFDDQFSVERPDGSNFTLKIRSTKLEDSAMYFCASSEGQSTEAFFGQGTRLTVV.

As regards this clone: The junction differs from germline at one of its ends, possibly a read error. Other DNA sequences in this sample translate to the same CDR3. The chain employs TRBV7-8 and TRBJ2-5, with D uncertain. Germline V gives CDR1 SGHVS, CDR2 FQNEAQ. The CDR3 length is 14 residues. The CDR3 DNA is TGCGCCAGCAGCTTACGACGCACACAAGAGACCCAGTACTTC. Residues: CASSLRRTQETQYF.

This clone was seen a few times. The DNA for the CDR3 is TGTGCCAGCAGCGTAGGGGGGGACTATGGCTACACCTTC. Translation gives CASSVGGDYGYTF. The J gene is TRBJ1-2, the V gene TRBV9, with TRBD1 as a possible D gene (5 bases). Germline V gene data show CDR1 as SGDLS and CDR2 as YYNGEE. The CDR3 is 13 amino acids. Trimming shortened V by 0 bases and J by 3 bases, and 6 bases separated the two germline ends. The full variable domain, with the rest looked up from reference TRBV9 and TRBJ1-2, is DSGVTQTPKHLITATGQRVTLRCSPRSGDLSVYWYQQSLDQGLQFLIQYYNGEERAKGNILERFSAQQFPDLHSELNLSSLELGDSALYFCASSVGGDYGYTFGSGTRLTVV.

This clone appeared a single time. The CDR3 region has the DNA TGTGCCAGCAGCTTTGGGACTAGCGGGAATAATGAGCAGTTCTTC. Amino acids: CASSFGTSGNNEQFF. The chain carries TRBV7-9 and TRBJ2-1; 13 bases map to TRBD2. Germline V gives CDR1 SEHNR, CDR2 FQNEAQ (reference sequence). V lost 3 bases, J lost 7 bases, and 3 bases stayed unmatched. The CDR3 contains 15 residues.

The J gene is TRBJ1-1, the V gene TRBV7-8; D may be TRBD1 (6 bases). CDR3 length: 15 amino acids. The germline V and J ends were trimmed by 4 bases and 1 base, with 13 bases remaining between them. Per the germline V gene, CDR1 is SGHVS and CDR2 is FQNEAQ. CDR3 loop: CASSSYRAGNTEAFF. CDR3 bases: TGTGCCAGCAGCTCATACAGGGCGGGGAACACTGAAGCTTTCTTT.

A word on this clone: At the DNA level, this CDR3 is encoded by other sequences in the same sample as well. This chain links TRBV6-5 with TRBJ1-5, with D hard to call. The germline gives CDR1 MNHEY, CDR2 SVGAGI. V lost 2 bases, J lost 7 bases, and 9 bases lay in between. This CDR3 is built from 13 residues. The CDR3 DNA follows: TGTGCCAGCAGTTACAGGGTTGGCCAGCCCCAGCATTTT. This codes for CASSYRVGQPQHF.

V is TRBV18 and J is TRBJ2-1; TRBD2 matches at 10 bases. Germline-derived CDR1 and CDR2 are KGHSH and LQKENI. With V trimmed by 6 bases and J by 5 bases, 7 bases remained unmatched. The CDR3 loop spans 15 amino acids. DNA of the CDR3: TGTGCCAGCTCGGCGACTAGCGGGCGGAACAATGAGCAGTTCTTC. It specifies CASSATSGRNNEQFF.

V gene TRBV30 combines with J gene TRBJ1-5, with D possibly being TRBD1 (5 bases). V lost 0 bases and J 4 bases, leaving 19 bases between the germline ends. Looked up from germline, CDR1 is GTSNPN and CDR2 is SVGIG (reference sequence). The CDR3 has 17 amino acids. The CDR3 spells CAWSVPRGTGVNQPQHF. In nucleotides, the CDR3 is TGTGCCTGGAGTGTACCCCGAGGGACGGGAGTGAATCAGCCCCAGCATTTT.

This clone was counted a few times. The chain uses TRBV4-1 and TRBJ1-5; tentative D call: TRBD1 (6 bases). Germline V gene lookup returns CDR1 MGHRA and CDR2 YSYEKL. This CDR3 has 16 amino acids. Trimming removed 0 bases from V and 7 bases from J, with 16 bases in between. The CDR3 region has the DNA TGCGCCAGCAGCCAAGATGGTTGGACAGTCAGGCAGCCCCAGCATTTT. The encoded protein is CASSQDGWTVRQPQHF.

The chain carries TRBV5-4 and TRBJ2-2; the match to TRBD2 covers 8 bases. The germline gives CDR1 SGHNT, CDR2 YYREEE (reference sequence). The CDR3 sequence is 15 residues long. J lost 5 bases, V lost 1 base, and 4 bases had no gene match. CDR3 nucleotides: TGTGCCAGCAGCTTGCCGGGACTAGAGACCGGGGAGCTGTTTTTT. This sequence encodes CASSLPGLETGELFF.

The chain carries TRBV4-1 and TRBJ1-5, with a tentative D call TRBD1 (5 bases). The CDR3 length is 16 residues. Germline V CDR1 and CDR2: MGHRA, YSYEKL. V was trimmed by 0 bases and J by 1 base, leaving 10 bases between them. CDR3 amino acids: CASSQDRGLSNQPQHF. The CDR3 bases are TGCGCCAGCAGCCAAGATCGGGGGTTAAGCAATCAGCCCCAGCATTTT.

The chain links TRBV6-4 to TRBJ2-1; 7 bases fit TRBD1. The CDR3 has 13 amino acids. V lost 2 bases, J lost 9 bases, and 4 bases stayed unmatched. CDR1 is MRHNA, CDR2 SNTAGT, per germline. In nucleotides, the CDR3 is TGTGCCAGCAGTGACGAGACAGGGATTGAGCAGTTCTTC. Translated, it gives CASSDETGIEQFF.

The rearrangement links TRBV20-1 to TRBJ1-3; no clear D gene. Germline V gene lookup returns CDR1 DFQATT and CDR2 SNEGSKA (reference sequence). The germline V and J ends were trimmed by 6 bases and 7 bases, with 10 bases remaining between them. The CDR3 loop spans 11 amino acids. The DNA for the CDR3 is TGCAGTGCAGCACTAGGGAACACCATATATTTT. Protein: CSAALGNTIYF.

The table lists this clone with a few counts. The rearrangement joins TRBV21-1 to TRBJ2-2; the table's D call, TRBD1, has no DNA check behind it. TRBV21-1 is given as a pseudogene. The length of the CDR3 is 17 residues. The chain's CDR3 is CASSKVAGENVAGELFF. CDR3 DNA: TGTGCCAGCAGCAAAGTGGCAGGGGAGAATGTTGCCGGGGAGCTGTTTTTT.